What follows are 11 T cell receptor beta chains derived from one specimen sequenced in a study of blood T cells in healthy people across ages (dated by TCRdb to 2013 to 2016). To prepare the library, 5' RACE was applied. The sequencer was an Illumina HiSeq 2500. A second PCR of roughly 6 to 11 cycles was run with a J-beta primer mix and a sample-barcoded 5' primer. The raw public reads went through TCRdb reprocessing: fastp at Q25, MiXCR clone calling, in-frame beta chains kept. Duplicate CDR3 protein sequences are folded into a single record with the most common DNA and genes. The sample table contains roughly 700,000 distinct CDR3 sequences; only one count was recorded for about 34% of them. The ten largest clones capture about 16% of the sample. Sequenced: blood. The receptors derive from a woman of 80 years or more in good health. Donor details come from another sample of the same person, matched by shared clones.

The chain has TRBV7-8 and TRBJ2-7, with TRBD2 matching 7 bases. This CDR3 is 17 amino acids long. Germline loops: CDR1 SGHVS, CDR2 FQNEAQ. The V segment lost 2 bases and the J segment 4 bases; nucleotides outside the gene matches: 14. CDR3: CASSLTTTAAGVYEQYF. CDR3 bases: TGTGCCAGCAGCTTAACGACCACCGCGGCGGGAGTATACGAGCAGTACTTC. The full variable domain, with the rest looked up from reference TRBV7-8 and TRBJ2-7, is GAGVSQSPRYKVAKRGQDVALRCDPISGHVSLFWYQQALGQGPEFLTYFQNEAQLDKSGLPSDRFFAERPEGSVSTLKIQRTQQEDSAVYLCASSLTTTAAGVYEQYFGPGTRLTVT.

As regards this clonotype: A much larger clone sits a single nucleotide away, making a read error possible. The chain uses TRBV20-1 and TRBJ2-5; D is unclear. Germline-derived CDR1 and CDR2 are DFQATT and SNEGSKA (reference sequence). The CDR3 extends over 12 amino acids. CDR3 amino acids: CRARAPSETQYF. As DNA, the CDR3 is TGCAGGGCTAGAGCCCCGTCTGAGACCCAGTACTTC.

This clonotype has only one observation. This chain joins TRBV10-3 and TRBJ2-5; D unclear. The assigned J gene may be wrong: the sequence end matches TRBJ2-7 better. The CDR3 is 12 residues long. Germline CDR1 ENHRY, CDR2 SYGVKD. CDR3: CAISRDWNEQYF. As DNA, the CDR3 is TGTGCCATCAGTCGTGATTGGAACGAGCAGTACTTC.

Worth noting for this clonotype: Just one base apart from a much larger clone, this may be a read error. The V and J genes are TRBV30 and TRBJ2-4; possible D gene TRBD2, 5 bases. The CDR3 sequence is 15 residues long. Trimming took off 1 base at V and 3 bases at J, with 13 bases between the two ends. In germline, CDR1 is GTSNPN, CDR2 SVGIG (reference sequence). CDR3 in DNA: TGTGCCTGGAGTGCCTCCTTAGCGATCAAAAACATTCAGTACTTC. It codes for CAWSASLAIKNIQYF.

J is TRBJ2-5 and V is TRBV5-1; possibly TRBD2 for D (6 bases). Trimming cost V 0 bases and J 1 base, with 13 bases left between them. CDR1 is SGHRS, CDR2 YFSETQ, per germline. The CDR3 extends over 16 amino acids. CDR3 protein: CASSLAGGQFQETQYF. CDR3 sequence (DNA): TGCGCCAGCAGCTTGGCCGGAGGGCAGTTCCAAGAGACCCAGTACTTC.

This CDR3 is CASSLGLAGIYEQYF. The DNA for the CDR3 is TGCGCCAGCAGCTTGGGACTAGCGGGAATCTACGAGCAGTACTTC. The rearrangement uses TRBV5-1 and TRBJ2-4, with 11 bases fitting TRBD2. The better agreement between TRBJ2-7 and the DNA end casts doubt on the J call. CDR3 length equals 15 residues. The germline CDR1 and CDR2 sequences are SGHRS and YFSETQ.

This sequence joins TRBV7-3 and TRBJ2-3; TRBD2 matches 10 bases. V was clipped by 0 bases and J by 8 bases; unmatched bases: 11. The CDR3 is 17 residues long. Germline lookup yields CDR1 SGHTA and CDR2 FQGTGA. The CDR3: CASSLTKKSGGAGTQYF. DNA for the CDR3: TGTGCCAGCAGCTTAACGAAAAAAAGCGGGGGGGCAGGTACGCAGTATTTT.

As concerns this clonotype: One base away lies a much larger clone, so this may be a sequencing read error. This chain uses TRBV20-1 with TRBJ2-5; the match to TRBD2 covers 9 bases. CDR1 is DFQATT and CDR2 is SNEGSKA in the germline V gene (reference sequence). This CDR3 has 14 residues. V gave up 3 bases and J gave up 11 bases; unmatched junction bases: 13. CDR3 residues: CSASWSGGNYKQYF. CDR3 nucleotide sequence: TGCAGTGCTAGTTGGAGCGGGGGGAACTACAAGCAGTACTTC.

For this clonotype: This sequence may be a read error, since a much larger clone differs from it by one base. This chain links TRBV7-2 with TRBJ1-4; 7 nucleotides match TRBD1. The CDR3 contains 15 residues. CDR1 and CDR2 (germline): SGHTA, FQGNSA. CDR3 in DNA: TGTGCCTGCAGCTTATGGGGACAGAGGACTGAAAAACTGTTTTTT. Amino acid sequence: CACSLWGQRTEKLFF.

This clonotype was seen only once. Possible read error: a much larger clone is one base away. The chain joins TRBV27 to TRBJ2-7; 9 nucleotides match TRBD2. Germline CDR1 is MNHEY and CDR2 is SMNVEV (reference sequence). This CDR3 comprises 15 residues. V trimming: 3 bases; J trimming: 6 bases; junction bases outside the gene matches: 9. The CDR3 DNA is TGTGCCAGCAGTTTTTGGGGCGGGGGGGCCTCCGAGCAGTACTTC. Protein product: CASSFWGGGASEQYF.

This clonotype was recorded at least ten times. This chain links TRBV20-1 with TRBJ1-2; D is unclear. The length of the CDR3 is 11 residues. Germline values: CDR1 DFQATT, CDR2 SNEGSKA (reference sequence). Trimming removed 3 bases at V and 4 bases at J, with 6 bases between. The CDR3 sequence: CSASIAYGYTF. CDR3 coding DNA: TGCAGTGCTAGTATCGCCTATGGCTACACCTTC.